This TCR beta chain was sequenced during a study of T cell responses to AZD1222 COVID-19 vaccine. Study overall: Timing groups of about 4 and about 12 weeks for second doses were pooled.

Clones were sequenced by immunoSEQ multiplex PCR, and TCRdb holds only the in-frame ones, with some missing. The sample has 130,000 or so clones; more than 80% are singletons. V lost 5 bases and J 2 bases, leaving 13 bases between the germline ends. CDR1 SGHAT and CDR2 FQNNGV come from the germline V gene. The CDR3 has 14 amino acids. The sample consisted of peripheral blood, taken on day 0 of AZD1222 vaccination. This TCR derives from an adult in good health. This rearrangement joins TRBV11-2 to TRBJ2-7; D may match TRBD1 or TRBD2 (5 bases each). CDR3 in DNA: TGTGCCAGCAGCCGGGGCTCATCCACCTACGAGCAGTACTTC. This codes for CASSRGSSTYEQYF.